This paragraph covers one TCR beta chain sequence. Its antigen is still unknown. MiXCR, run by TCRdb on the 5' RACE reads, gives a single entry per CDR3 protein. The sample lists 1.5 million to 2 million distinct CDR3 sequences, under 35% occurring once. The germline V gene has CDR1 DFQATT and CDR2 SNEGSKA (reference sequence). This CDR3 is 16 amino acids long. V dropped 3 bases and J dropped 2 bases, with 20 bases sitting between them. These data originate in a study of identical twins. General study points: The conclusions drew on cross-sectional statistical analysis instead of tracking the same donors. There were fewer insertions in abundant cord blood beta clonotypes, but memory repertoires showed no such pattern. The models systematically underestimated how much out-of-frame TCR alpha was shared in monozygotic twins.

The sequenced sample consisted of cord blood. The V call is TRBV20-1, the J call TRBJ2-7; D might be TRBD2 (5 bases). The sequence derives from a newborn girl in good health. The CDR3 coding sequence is TGCAGTGCTAGTAAGGGTGAAGCGGTCTCTGCCTACGAGCAGTACTTC. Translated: CSASKGEAVSAYEQYF.